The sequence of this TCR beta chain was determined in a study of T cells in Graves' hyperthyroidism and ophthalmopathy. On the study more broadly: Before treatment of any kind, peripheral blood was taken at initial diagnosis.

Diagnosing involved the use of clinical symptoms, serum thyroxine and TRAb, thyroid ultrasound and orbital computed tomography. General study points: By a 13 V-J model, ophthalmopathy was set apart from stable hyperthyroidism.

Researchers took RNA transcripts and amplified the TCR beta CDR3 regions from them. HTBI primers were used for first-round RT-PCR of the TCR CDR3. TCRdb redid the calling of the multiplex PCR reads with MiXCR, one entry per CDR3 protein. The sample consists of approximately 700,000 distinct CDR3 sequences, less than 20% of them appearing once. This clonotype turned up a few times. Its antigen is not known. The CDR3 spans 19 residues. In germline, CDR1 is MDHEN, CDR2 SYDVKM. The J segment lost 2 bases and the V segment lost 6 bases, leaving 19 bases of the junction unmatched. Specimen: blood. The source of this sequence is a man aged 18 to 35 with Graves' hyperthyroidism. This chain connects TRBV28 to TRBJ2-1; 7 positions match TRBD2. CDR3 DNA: TGTGCCAGCAGCCCAGCGGGGAGGCGTGGGAGGCCCCCCTACAATGAGCAGTTCTTC. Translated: CASSPAGRRGRPPYNEQFF.